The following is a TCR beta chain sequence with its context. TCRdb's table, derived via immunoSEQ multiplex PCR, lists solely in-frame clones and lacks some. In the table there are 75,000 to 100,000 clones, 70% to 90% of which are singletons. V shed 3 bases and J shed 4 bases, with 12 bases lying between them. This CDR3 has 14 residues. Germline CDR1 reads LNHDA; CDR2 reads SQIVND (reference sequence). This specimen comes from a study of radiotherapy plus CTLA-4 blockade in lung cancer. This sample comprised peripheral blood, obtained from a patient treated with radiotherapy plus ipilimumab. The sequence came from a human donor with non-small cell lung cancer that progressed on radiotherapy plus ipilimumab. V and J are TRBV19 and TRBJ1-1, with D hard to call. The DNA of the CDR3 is TGTGCCAGTAGTATGGTTAGCGGGGTCACTGAAGCTTTCTTT. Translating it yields CASSMVSGVTEAFF.